This entry is about one T cell receptor beta chain. V was cut by 1 base and J by 6 bases, with 15 bases left in between. This CDR3 is built from 16 residues. Per germline, CDR1 MNHEY and CDR2 SMNVEV (reference sequence). These data originate in a study of T cell responses to AZD1222 COVID-19 vaccine. Repertoires were generated with immunoSEQ multiplex PCR, while TCRdb's copy carries only in-frame clones and drops some. The data contain under 170,000 clones, 90% to 95% of them singletons. The sample was peripheral blood, taken on day 0 of AZD1222 vaccination. The gene calls are TRBV27 and TRBJ2-2; possible D gene TRBD2, 6 bases. This clonotype was sampled from an adult in good health. The chain's CDR3 is CASSLYPGAIAGELFF. CDR3 bases: TGTGCCAGCAGTTTATATCCGGGAGCCATAGCCGGGGAGCTGTTTTTT.